This TCR beta chain appears in the sequencing data of a study of T-cell reconstitution after alpha-beta-depleted transplantation in children. Points from the study as a whole: Diversity and T-cell counts at one year after transplant derived mostly from new T cells. About two months after transplant, alpha-beta T cells reportedly came from several hundred expanded graft clones. Surviving recipient cells, namely T cells and thymic progenitors, were the source of high day-60 TCRbeta diversity in some patients.

The CDR3 sequence is 15 residues long. CDR1 and CDR2 from the germline V gene are MNHNS and SASEGT. V lost 3 bases, J lost 6 bases, and 16 bases lay in between. During its preparation, the TCRbeta library received unique molecular identifiers. MiXCR was run by TCRdb on the PCR reads, yielding one entry per CDR3 protein. The table lists 700,000 or so distinct CDR3 sequences, around 13% of them singletons. This clonotype was seen repeatedly, ten times or more. Its antigen is not identified. This material consisted of PBMCs, taken before TCRalphabeta/CD19-depleted stem cell transplant. The TCR comes from a girl aged 2-10 years with congenital amegakaryocytic thrombocytopenia, due to receive a stem cell transplant. The chain links TRBV6-1 to TRBJ2-3; D tentatively fits TRBD1 or TRBD2 (5 bases each). This CDR3 is CASSDEAGDHDTQYF. In DNA, the CDR3 is TGTGCCAGCAGTGATGAAGCCGGGGACCACGATACGCAGTATTTT.